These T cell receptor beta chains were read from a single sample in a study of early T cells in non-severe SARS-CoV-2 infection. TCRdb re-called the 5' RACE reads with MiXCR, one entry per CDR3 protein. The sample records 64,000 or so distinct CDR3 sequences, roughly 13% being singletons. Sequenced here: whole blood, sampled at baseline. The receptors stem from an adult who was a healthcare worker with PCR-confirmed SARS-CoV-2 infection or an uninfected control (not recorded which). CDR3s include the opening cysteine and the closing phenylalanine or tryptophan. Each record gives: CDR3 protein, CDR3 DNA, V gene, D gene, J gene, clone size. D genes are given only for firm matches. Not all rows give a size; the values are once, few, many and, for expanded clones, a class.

cdr3_aa: CASGFGDTQYF
cdr3_nt: TGTGCTAGTGGTTTTGGAGATACGCAGTATTTT
v_call: TRBV12-5
d_call: NA
j_call: TRBJ2-3
clone_size: few

cdr3_aa: CSAQTGVNEKLFF
cdr3_nt: TGCAGTGCCCAGACAGGGGTAAATGAAAAACTGTTTTTT
v_call: TRBV20-1
d_call: TRBD1
j_call: TRBJ1-4
clone_size: many

cdr3_aa: CASSMRGGRYNEQFF
cdr3_nt: TGTGCCAGCAGTATGAGGGGGGGCCGGTACAATGAGCAGTTCTTC
v_call: TRBV12-3/TRBV12-4
d_call: NA
j_call: TRBJ2-1
clone_size: many

cdr3_aa: CASSLGSPDEQFF
cdr3_nt: TGTGCCAGCAGTTTAGGGTCACCGGATGAGCAGTTCTTC
v_call: TRBV27
d_call: NA
j_call: TRBJ2-1
clone_size: NA

cdr3_aa: CASSLVQGSRNTEAFF
cdr3_nt: TGTGCCAGCAGTTTAGTACAGGGGAGTCGGAACACTGAAGCTTTCTTT
v_call: TRBV12-3/TRBV12-4
d_call: TRBD1
j_call: TRBJ1-1
clone_size: few

cdr3_aa: CASSVGLAGGHADTQYF
cdr3_nt: TGTGCCAGCAGCGTGGGACTAGCGGGGGGGCATGCAGATACGCAGTATTTT
v_call: TRBV7-2
d_call: TRBD2
j_call: TRBJ2-3
clone_size: NA

cdr3_aa: CASSPLLLGNEQFF
cdr3_nt: TGTGCCAGCAGCCCACTATTGTTGGGCAATGAGCAGTTCTTC
v_call: TRBV11-2
d_call: NA
j_call: TRBJ2-1
clone_size: NA

cdr3_aa: CASSPTPKNTEAFF
cdr3_nt: TGTGCCAGCAGTCCGACCCCTAAAAACACTGAAGCTTTCTTT
v_call: TRBV7-9
d_call: NA
j_call: TRBJ1-1
clone_size: NA

cdr3_aa: CASSFQGGGNTEAFF
cdr3_nt: TGCGCCAGCAGCTTCCAGGGAGGGGGAAACACTGAAGCTTTCTTT
v_call: TRBV5-1
d_call: NA
j_call: TRBJ1-1
clone_size: NA

cdr3_aa: CASTPGQSRLDEQFF
cdr3_nt: TGTGCCAGCACACCGGGACAAAGTAGGCTTGATGAGCAGTTCTTC
v_call: TRBV2
d_call: NA
j_call: TRBJ2-1
clone_size: many

cdr3_aa: CASSQDLRLAGDNEQFF
cdr3_nt: TGTGCCAGCAGCCAAGATTTGAGGCTAGCGGGCGACAATGAGCAGTTCTTC
v_call: TRBV14
d_call: TRBD2
j_call: TRBJ2-1
clone_size: NA

cdr3_aa: CASSGPLGETQYF
cdr3_nt: TGTGCCAGCAGTGGACCATTAGGGGAGACCCAGTACTTC
v_call: TRBV6-5
d_call: NA
j_call: TRBJ2-5
clone_size: few

cdr3_aa: CASRGTGQDQPQHF
cdr3_nt: TGTGCCAGCAGGGGGACAGGGCAAGATCAGCCCCAGCATTTT
v_call: TRBV12-3/TRBV12-4
d_call: TRBD1
j_call: TRBJ1-5
clone_size: NA

cdr3_aa: CASSLARVRNEQFF
cdr3_nt: TGTGCCAGCAGCTTAGCACGGGTACGCAATGAGCAGTTCTTC
v_call: TRBV7-8
d_call: NA
j_call: TRBJ2-1
clone_size: few

cdr3_aa: CASSSATGYEQYF
cdr3_nt: TGTGCCAGTAGTTCAGCGACTGGCTACGAGCAGTACTTC
v_call: TRBV19
d_call: NA
j_call: TRBJ2-7
clone_size: NA

cdr3_aa: CASSQGWREDTGELFF
cdr3_nt: TGCGCCAGCAGCCAGGGTTGGCGGGAGGACACCGGGGAGCTGTTTTTT
v_call: TRBV4-3
d_call: TRBD2
j_call: TRBJ2-2
clone_size: NA

cdr3_aa: CASKRSGGTSSPLHF
cdr3_nt: TGTGCCAGCAAGCGATCCGGGGGAACTTCTTCACCCCTCCACTTT
v_call: TRBV6-2/TRBV6-3
d_call: NA
j_call: TRBJ1-6
clone_size: many

cdr3_aa: CASSPQGGYGYTF
cdr3_nt: TGTGCCAGCAGCCCCCAGGGAGGCTATGGCTACACCTTC
v_call: TRBV14
d_call: NA
j_call: TRBJ1-2
clone_size: many

cdr3_aa: CASSLQIIGTGELFF
cdr3_nt: TGTGCCAGCAGTCTCCAGATAATTGGGACCGGGGAGCTGTTTTTT
v_call: TRBV12-3/TRBV12-4
d_call: NA
j_call: TRBJ2-2
clone_size: NA

cdr3_aa: CSANRNLLNEQFF
cdr3_nt: TGCAGTGCTAACAGGAATCTCCTCAATGAGCAGTTCTTC
v_call: TRBV20-1
d_call: NA
j_call: TRBJ2-1
clone_size: few

cdr3_aa: CASSYARTEGYTF
cdr3_nt: TGTGCCAGCAGTTACGCCAGGACAGAAGGCTACACCTTC
v_call: TRBV6-2/TRBV6-3
d_call: NA
j_call: TRBJ1-2
clone_size: many

cdr3_aa: CASSEIWDSGITDTQYF
cdr3_nt: TGCGCCAGCAGTGAGATTTGGGACAGTGGAATCACAGATACGCAGTATTTT
v_call: TRBV10-2
d_call: TRBD1
j_call: TRBJ2-3
clone_size: few

cdr3_aa: CSVVGLAAYNEQFF
cdr3_nt: TGCAGTGTTGTTGGACTAGCGGCCTACAATGAGCAGTTCTTC
v_call: TRBV20-1
d_call: TRBD2
j_call: TRBJ2-1
clone_size: NA

cdr3_aa: CASSQALGQGAEKLFF
cdr3_nt: TGTGCCAGCAGCCAAGCTTTAGGACAGGGGGCAGAAAAACTGTTTTTT
v_call: TRBV4-2
d_call: TRBD1
j_call: TRBJ1-4
clone_size: NA

cdr3_aa: CASCMTEYQETQYF
cdr3_nt: TGTGCCAGCTGCATGACAGAGTACCAAGAGACCCAGTACTTC
v_call: TRBV6-6
d_call: NA
j_call: TRBJ2-5
clone_size: NA

cdr3_aa: CASSLWMRDEETQYF
cdr3_nt: TGTGCCAGCAGTTTATGGATGCGGGATGAAGAGACCCAGTACTTC
v_call: TRBV12-3/TRBV12-4
d_call: NA
j_call: TRBJ2-5
clone_size: NA

cdr3_aa: CASRPRGRNTEAFF
cdr3_nt: TGTGCCAGCAGACCCAGGGGGCGGAACACTGAAGCTTTCTTT
v_call: TRBV12-3/TRBV12-4
d_call: TRBD1
j_call: TRBJ1-1
clone_size: NA

cdr3_aa: CASSPRGAGGYEQYF
cdr3_nt: TGTGCCAGCAGCCCGCGGGGAGCGGGGGGCTACGAGCAGTACTTC
v_call: TRBV27
d_call: TRBD2
j_call: TRBJ2-7
clone_size: NA

cdr3_aa: CASSPFREYSPLHF
cdr3_nt: TGTGCCAGCTCACCATTCAGGGAATATTCACCCCTCCACTTT
v_call: TRBV18
d_call: NA
j_call: TRBJ1-6
clone_size: NA

cdr3_aa: CATSRDMQGGNTIYF
cdr3_nt: TGTGCCACCAGCAGAGATATGCAGGGGGGAAACACCATATATTTT
v_call: TRBV15
d_call: NA
j_call: TRBJ1-3
clone_size: few

cdr3_aa: CASSVAGHGANVLTF
cdr3_nt: TGTGCCAGCAGCGTAGCAGGACACGGGGCCAACGTCCTGACTTTC
v_call: TRBV9
d_call: NA
j_call: TRBJ2-6
clone_size: NA

cdr3_aa: CSVERGDGEAFF
cdr3_nt: TGCAGCGTTGAACGGGGGGACGGTGAAGCTTTCTTT
v_call: TRBV29-1
d_call: NA
j_call: TRBJ1-1
clone_size: NA

cdr3_aa: CSAQTGLSTEAFF
cdr3_nt: TGCAGTGCTCAAACAGGGTTGTCCACTGAAGCTTTCTTT
v_call: TRBV20-1
d_call: NA
j_call: TRBJ1-1
clone_size: many

cdr3_aa: CASSQVPDSNQPQHF
cdr3_nt: TGTGCCAGCAGCCAAGTCCCGGATAGCAATCAGCCCCAGCATTTT
v_call: TRBV4-2
d_call: NA
j_call: TRBJ1-5
clone_size: many

cdr3_aa: CASSYPEDKSNQPQHF
cdr3_nt: TGTGCCAGCAGTTACCCGGAGGACAAGAGCAATCAGCCCCAGCATTTT
v_call: TRBV6-2/TRBV6-3
d_call: NA
j_call: TRBJ1-5
clone_size: NA

cdr3_aa: CAITQGAPGELFF
cdr3_nt: TGTGCCATCACCCAGGGGGCACCCGGGGAGCTGTTTTTT
v_call: TRBV10-3
d_call: TRBD1
j_call: TRBJ2-2
clone_size: many